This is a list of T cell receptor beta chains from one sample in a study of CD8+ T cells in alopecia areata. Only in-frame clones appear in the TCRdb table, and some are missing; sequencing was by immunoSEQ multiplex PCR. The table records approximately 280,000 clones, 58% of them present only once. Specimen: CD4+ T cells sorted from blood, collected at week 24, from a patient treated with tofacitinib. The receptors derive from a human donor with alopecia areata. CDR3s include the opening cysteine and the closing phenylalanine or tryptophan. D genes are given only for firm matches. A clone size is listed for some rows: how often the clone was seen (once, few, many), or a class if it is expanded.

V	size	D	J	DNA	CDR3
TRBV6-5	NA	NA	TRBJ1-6	TGTGCCAGCAGGCGGGAATCCTATAATTCACCCCTCCACTTT	CASRRESYNSPLHF
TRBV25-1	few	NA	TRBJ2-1	TGTGCCAGCAGGGAGGTCAATGAGCAGTTCTTC	CASREVNEQFF
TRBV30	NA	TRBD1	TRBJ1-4	TGTGCCTCTAGGTGGACAGGCTCGACAACTAATGAAAAACTGTTTTTT	CASRWTGSTTNEKLFF
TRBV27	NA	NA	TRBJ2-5	TGTGCCAGCAGTTCTTCCGGACATTGGGAGACCCAGTACTTC	CASSSSGHWETQYF
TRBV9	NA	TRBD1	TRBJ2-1	TGTGCCAGCAGCTTATCCACAGGGGGGAACAATGAGCAGTTCTTC	CASSLSTGGNNEQFF
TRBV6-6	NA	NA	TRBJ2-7	TGTGCCAGCAGTTATGCGGACTCTCGCGAGCAGTACTTC	CASSYADSREQYF
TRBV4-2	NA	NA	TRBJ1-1	TGTGCCAGCAGCCAAGGAGGCGGACTGGGAGCTTTCTTT	CASSQGGGLGAFF
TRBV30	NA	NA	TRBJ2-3	TGTGCTTGGACAGCTAGCACAGATACGCAGTATTTT	CAWTASTDTQYF
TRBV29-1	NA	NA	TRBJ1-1	TGCAGCGCCTCAAGCCGGCAACCGAGGACTGAAGCTTTCTTT	CSASSRQPRTEAFF
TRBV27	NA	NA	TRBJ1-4	TGTGCCAGCAGTTTATCCAGGCTGCCTAATGAAAAACTGTTTTTT	CASSLSRLPNEKLFF
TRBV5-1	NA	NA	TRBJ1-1	TGCGCCAGCAGCTTGGCCGTTGGGTCGATCGCTGAAGCTTTCTTT	CASSLAVGSIAEAFF
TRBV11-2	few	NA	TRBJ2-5	TGTGCCAGCGCCGTCCAGGTTATCGAGACCCAGTACTTC	CASAVQVIETQYF
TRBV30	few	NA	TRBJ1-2	TGTGCCTGGAGTGTCACCAGCGCCACATATGGCTACACCTTC	CAWSVTSATYGYTF
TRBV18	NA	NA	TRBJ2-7	TGTGCCAGCTCACCGGATGGGACGGTTTCTGACGAGCAGTACTTC	CASSPDGTVSDEQYF
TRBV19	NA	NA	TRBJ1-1	TGTGCCAGTAGTATGGATAGCCTAGCTTTCTTT	CASSMDSLAFF
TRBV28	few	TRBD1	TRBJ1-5	TGTGCCAGCAGTCCACCGGGACAGGTCAATCAGCCCCAGCATTTT	CASSPPGQVNQPQHF
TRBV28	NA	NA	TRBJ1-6	TGTGCCAGCACAAGGACCCAAATGTCTTCACCCCTCCACTTT	CASTRTQMSSPLHF
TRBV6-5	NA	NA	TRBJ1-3	TGTGCCAGCAGTTATTCGCGATTTGGAAACACCATATATTTT	CASSYSRFGNTIYF
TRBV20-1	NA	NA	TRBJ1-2	TGCAGTGCTAGATTTGGCTACACCTTC	CSARFGYTF
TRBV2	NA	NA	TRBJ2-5	TGTGCCAGCAGGGCTAGCTACCGAGAGACCCAGTACTTC	CASRASYRETQYF
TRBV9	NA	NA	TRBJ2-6	TGTGCCAGCAGCGTAGGACTCTCTGGGGCCAACGTCCTGACTTTC	CASSVGLSGANVLTF
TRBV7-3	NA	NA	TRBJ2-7	TGTGCCAGCAGCCCAGGCCCCCGAGACTACGAGCAGTACTTC	CASSPGPRDYEQYF
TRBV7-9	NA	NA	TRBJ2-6	TGTGCCAGCAGCTTAGCGCTCGGGTCTGGGGCCAACGTCCTGACTTTC	CASSLALGSGANVLTF
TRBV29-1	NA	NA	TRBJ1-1	TGCAGCGTTGCATCCGGGACGAACACTGAAGCTTTCTTT	CSVASGTNTEAFF
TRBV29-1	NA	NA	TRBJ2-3	TGCAGCGTTGAACGGTCAGGTGGCACAGATACGCAGTATTTT	CSVERSGGTDTQYF
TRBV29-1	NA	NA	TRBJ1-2	TGCAGCGTGGAAACCGGGACCGCAAGCTACACCTTC	CSVETGTASYTF
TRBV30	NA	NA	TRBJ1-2	TGTGCCTGGAGGAATACAGGGAATGGCTACACCTTC	CAWRNTGNGYTF
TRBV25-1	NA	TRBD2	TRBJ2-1	TGTGCCAGCAGTGAATCTTTAGCGGGCTCTTCCGAGCAGTTCTTC	CASSESLAGSSEQFF
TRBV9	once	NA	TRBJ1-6	TGTGCCAGCAGCGTAGAGGGACAATCGTATTCACCCCTCCACTTT	CASSVEGQSYSPLHF
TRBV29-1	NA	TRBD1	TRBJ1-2	TGCAGCGTTGGTCGACAGGGAAGTGGCGGCTACACCTTC	CSVGRQGSGGYTF
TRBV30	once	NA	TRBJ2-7	TGTGCCTGGGGCCGCCGGGACGAGCAGTACTTC	CAWGRRDEQYF
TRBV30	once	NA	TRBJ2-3	TGTGCCTGGAGAGGCCCTTTAAGCACAGATACGCAGTATTTT	CAWRGPLSTDTQYF
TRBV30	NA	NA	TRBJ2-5	TGTGCCTGGAGTGAGGGCCAGACCCAGTACTTC	CAWSEGQTQYF
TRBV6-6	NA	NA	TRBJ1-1	TGTGCCAGCAGTCCGACAGCTATGAACACTGAAGCTTTCTTT	CASSPTAMNTEAFF
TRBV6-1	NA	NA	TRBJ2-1	TGTGCCAGCTCTAGACTCTACAATGAGCAGTTCTTC	CASSRLYNEQFF
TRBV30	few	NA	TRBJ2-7	TGTGCCTGGAGTGGGGGCCTCGCCTACGAGCAGTACTTC	CAWSGGLAYEQYF
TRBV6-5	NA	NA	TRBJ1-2	TGTGCCACTCAGGGGAGCTATGGCTACACCTTC	CATQGSYGYTF
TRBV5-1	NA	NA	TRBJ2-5	TGCGCCAGCAGCTTGGGCGCTATCATGAGAGAGACCCAGTACTTC	CASSLGAIMRETQYF
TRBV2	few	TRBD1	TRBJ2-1	TGTGCCAGCACCTTAGGGGGCCGAGCCTACAATGAGCAGTTCTTC	CASTLGGRAYNEQFF
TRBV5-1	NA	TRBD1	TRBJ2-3	TGCGCCAGCAGCGGGACAGGGGGCATGCAGACAGATACGCAGTATTTT	CASSGTGGMQTDTQYF
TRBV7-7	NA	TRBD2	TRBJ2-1	TGTGCTAGCAGCTTAGGACCTAGCGGCGCCTACAATGAGCAGTTCTTC	CASSLGPSGAYNEQFF
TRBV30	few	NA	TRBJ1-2	TGTGCCTGGAGTCCTGACGACTATGGCTACACCTTC	CAWSPDDYGYTF
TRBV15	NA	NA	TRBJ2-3	TGTGCCACCAGCAGAGCCTCTGGGACACAAGATACGCAGTATTTT	CATSRASGTQDTQYF
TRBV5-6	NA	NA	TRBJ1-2	TGTGCCAGCAGCTTCGTAGGGCGGGACGGCTACACCTTC	CASSFVGRDGYTF
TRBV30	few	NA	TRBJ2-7	TGTGCCTGGAAGCAGGATGAATACGAGCAGTACTTC	CAWKQDEYEQYF
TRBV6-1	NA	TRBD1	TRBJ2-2	TGTGCCAGCAGCCCGGGACAGATCACCGGGGAGCTGTTTTTT	CASSPGQITGELFF
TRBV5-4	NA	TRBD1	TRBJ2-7	TGTGCCAGCAGCCTCGGACAGGTAGGCGAGCAGTACTTC	CASSLGQVGEQYF
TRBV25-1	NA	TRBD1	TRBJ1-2	TGTGCCAGCAGTGAAGGGACAGGGGGCCATTTCAACTATGGCTACACCTTC	CASSEGTGGHFNYGYTF
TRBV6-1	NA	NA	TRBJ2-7	TGTGCCTCCCAGGTAGGGGCCTCCTACGAGCAGTACTTC	CASQVGASYEQYF
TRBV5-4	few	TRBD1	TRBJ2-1	TGTGCCAGCAGCTTTGGACAGGGGAGTAGCTACAATGAGCAGTTCTTC	CASSFGQGSSYNEQFF
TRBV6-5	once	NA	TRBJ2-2	TGTGCCAGCAGTTACAGCGGAAATCTGAACACCGGGGAGCTGTTTTTT	CASSYSGNLNTGELFF
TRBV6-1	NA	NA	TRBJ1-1	TGTGCCAGCAGTGAACCCCGCAGTGAAGCTTTCTTT	CASSEPRSEAFF
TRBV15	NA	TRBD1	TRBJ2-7	TGTGCCACCAGCAGAGTTAGGACAGGGGGCTTCTACGAGCAGTACTTC	CATSRVRTGGFYEQYF
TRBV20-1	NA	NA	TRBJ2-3	TGCAGTGCTAGAGACCAGAATACGCAGTATTTT	CSARDQNTQYF
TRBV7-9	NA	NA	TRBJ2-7	TGTGCCAGCAGGTCAGCCTCCTACGAGCAGTACTTC	CASRSASYEQYF